A selection of T cell receptor beta chains follows, all from one sample in a study of CD8+CD57+ T cells in acquired aplastic anemia. TCRdb re-called the reads with MiXCR, one entry per CDR3 protein. The table records about 470,000 distinct CDR3 sequences, less than 35% of them present only once. Input material: sorted CD4+, CD8+, or CD8+CD57+ T cells (not recorded which) from PBMCs. These receptors came from a human donor with aplastic anemia. CDR3s leave out the opening cysteine and the closing phenylalanine or tryptophan. D genes are given only for firm matches.

D gene: .
J gene: TRBJ2-3
V gene: TRBV20-1
CDR3 protein: SARDSQATDTQY

D gene: .
J gene: TRBJ1-2
V gene: TRBV12-5
CDR3 protein: ASGLGFGYT

D gene: .
J gene: TRBJ1-2
V gene: TRBV9
CDR3 protein: ASSVDISGDYGYT

D gene: .
J gene: TRBJ1-2
V gene: TRBV12-3/TRBV12-4
CDR3 protein: ASSLERRNYGYT

D gene: .
J gene: TRBJ1-4
V gene: TRBV12-3/TRBV12-4
CDR3 protein: ASSLSGDEKLF

D gene: TRBD2
J gene: TRBJ2-5
V gene: TRBV7-9
CDR3 protein: ASSLGGSGDHETQY

D gene: .
J gene: TRBJ1-2
V gene: TRBV2
CDR3 protein: ASNLDSNYGYT

D gene: .
J gene: TRBJ2-4
V gene: TRBV15
CDR3 protein: ATSRGAQAGY

D gene: .
J gene: TRBJ2-1
V gene: TRBV4-3
CDR3 protein: ASSQPTVSSYNEQF

D gene: .
J gene: TRBJ2-2
V gene: TRBV29-1
CDR3 protein: SVESEVGELF

D gene: TRBD1
J gene: TRBJ2-1
V gene: TRBV6-2/TRBV6-3
CDR3 protein: ASSYSPYDRGNNEQF

D gene: .
J gene: TRBJ1-1
V gene: TRBV7-3
CDR3 protein: ASSSRLNTGAF

D gene: .
J gene: TRBJ2-7
V gene: TRBV25-1
CDR3 protein: ASSISAINYEQY

D gene: .
J gene: TRBJ1-1
V gene: TRBV19
CDR3 protein: ASSTPMNTEAF

D gene: .
J gene: TRBJ1-2
V gene: TRBV19
CDR3 protein: ASSARTAYGYT

D gene: .
J gene: TRBJ2-7
V gene: TRBV12-3/TRBV12-4
CDR3 protein: ASSLGYQIHEQY

D gene: .
J gene: TRBJ1-4
V gene: TRBV2
CDR3 protein: ASNWDRNEKLS

D gene: .
J gene: TRBJ2-7
V gene: TRBV9
CDR3 protein: ASSVGGVPSYEQY

D gene: .
J gene: TRBJ2-1
V gene: TRBV11-2
CDR3 protein: ATRTSGANNEQF

D gene: .
J gene: TRBJ1-1
V gene: TRBV7-8
CDR3 protein: ASSLEDRNTEAF

D gene: TRBD1
J gene: TRBJ1-1
V gene: TRBV2
CDR3 protein: ASSAVQGLNTEAF

D gene: .
J gene: TRBJ1-2
V gene: TRBV30
CDR3 protein: AWTRDYGYT

D gene: .
J gene: TRBJ2-5
V gene: TRBV7-9
CDR3 protein: ASSLIGRKETQY

D gene: TRBD2
J gene: TRBJ2-3
V gene: TRBV7-2
CDR3 protein: ASSLAWLAGAVGTQY

D gene: .
J gene: TRBJ2-7
V gene: TRBV7-8
CDR3 protein: ARSLAGISLYEQY

D gene: TRBD1
J gene: TRBJ2-5
V gene: TRBV24-1
CDR3 protein: ATSDRTGGRVQY

D gene: .
J gene: TRBJ2-1
V gene: TRBV20-1
CDR3 protein: SARPSSYNEQF

D gene: .
J gene: TRBJ1-5
V gene: TRBV29-1
CDR3 protein: SVGLAGGYNEH

D gene: TRBD1
J gene: TRBJ2-5
V gene: TRBV5-1
CDR3 protein: ASSLTGVQETQY

D gene: .
J gene: TRBJ2-5
V gene: TRBV11-1
CDR3 protein: ASSRPQRGQLKQETQY

D gene: .
J gene: TRBJ2-2
V gene: TRBV9
CDR3 protein: ASSAHHGELF

D gene: TRBD1
J gene: TRBJ1-4
V gene: TRBV11-1
CDR3 protein: ASSLVPGGPTNEKLF

D gene: .
J gene: TRBJ1-3
V gene: TRBV4-1
CDR3 protein: ASSPLSRKGRNTIY

D gene: .
J gene: TRBJ2-6
V gene: TRBV6-1
CDR3 protein: ASSAGVGANVLT

D gene: .
J gene: TRBJ2-1
V gene: TRBV10-3
CDR3 protein: AISESPAGTYNEQF

D gene: TRBD2
J gene: TRBJ2-1
V gene: TRBV7-8
CDR3 protein: ASSHSGRAVYNEQF

D gene: TRBD1
J gene: TRBJ1-4
V gene: TRBV7-9
CDR3 protein: ASSSSGQGNEKLF

D gene: TRBD2
J gene: TRBJ2-1
V gene: TRBV10-3
CDR3 protein: ASSGSGTSQPLYNEQF

D gene: .
J gene: TRBJ1-2
V gene: TRBV3-1
CDR3 protein: ASSQGKGGNYGYT

D gene: .
J gene: TRBJ2-1
V gene: TRBV12-3/TRBV12-4
CDR3 protein: ASSLGAYNEQF

D gene: TRBD1
J gene: TRBJ2-1
V gene: TRBV2
CDR3 protein: ASSVQGADEQF

D gene: .
J gene: TRBJ1-1
V gene: TRBV29-1
CDR3 protein: SVPLNTEAF

D gene: .
J gene: TRBJ2-3
V gene: TRBV9
CDR3 protein: ASSVAASSTDTQY

D gene: .
J gene: TRBJ2-2
V gene: TRBV13
CDR3 protein: ASSQELIGELF

D gene: TRBD1
J gene: TRBJ1-4
V gene: TRBV6-1
CDR3 protein: ASTGTGTNEKLF

D gene: TRBD1
J gene: TRBJ2-7
V gene: TRBV25-1
CDR3 protein: ASGLTGNYEQY

D gene: TRBD2
J gene: TRBJ2-7
V gene: TRBV10-2
CDR3 protein: ASSESAGVYEQY

D gene: .
J gene: TRBJ1-1
V gene: TRBV5-8
CDR3 protein: ASSLVDRKNTEAF

D gene: .
J gene: TRBJ2-7
V gene: TRBV20-1
CDR3 protein: SASGLGEQY

D gene: TRBD1
J gene: TRBJ1-2
V gene: TRBV5-6
CDR3 protein: ASSLVTGGLAAAGYT

D gene: TRBD2
J gene: TRBJ2-6
V gene: TRBV11-2
CDR3 protein: ASSLSSSGGSGANVLT

D gene: TRBD1
J gene: TRBJ1-5
V gene: TRBV2
CDR3 protein: ASSEMTGPGNYQPQH

D gene: .
J gene: TRBJ1-6
V gene: TRBV5-4
CDR3 protein: ASSSGGGSSPLH